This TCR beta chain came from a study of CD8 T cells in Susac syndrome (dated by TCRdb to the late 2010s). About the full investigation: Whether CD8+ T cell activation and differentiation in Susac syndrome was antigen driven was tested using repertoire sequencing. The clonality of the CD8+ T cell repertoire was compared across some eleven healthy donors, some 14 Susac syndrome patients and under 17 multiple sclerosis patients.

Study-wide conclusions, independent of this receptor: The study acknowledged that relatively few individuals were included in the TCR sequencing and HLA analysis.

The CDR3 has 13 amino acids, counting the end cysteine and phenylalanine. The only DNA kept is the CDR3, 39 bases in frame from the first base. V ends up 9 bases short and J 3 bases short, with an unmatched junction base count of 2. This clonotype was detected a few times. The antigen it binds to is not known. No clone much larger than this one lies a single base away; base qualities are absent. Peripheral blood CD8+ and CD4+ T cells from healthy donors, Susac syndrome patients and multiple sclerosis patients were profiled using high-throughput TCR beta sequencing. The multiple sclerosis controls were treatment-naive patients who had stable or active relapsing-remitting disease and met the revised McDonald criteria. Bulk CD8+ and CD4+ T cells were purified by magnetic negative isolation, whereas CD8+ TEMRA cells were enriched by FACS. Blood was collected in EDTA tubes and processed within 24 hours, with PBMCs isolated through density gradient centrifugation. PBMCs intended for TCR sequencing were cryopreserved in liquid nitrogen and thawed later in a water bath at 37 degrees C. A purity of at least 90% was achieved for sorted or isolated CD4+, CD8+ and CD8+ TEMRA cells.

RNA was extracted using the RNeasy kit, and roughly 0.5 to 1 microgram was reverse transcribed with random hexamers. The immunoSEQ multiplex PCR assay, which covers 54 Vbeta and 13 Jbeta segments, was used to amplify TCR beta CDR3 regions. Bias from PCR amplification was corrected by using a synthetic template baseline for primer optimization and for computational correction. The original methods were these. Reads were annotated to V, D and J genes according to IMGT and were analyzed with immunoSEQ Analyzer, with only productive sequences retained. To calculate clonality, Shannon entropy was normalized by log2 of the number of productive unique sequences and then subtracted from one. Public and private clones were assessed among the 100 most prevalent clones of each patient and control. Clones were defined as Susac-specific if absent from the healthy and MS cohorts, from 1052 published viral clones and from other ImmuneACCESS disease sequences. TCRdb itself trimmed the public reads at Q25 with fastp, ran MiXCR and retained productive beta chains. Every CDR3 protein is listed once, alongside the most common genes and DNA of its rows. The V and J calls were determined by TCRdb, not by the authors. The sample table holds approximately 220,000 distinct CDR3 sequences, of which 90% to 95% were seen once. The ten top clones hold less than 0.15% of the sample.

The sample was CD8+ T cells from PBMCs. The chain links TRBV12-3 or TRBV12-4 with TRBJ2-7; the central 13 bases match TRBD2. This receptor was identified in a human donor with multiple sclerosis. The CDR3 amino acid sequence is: CASRLAGGYEQYF. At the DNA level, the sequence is TGTGCCAGTCGACTAGCGGGAGGCTACGAGCAGTACTTC.